Below are 20 T cell receptor beta chains sequenced from a single sample in a study of cytomegalovirus exposure and HLA in healthy donors. Researchers ran the PCR with 60 Vbeta and 13 Jbeta primers. Using immunoSEQ multiplex PCR, the repertoire was profiled, and TCRdb retains in-frame clones only, with some absent. Counted here are 140,000 to 150,000 clones, 60% to 80% occurring once; the ten biggest clones make up about 3.7%. The specimen sequenced was PBMCs. The receptors shown here come from a male donor in good health and CMV-seronegative.

The chain links TRBV4-1 to TRBJ1-1; D may be TRBD1 (6 bases). The V gene's germline CDR1 is MGHRA and CDR2 YSYEKL. This CDR3 region has 14 residues. The V end was cut by 0 bases, the J end by 4 bases, with 9 bases between. This CDR3 reads CASSQEQGFTEAFF. The CDR3, as DNA: TGCGCCAGCAGCCAAGAACAGGGATTCACTGAAGCTTTCTTT.

V gene TRBV5-1 combines with J gene TRBJ2-4; D ambiguous. The CDR3 length is 14 residues. CDR1 is SGHRS, CDR2 YFSETQ, per germline. V lost 5 bases and J 0 bases, leaving 9 bases between the germline ends. CDR3 nucleotides: TGCGCCAGCAGGAGCACGATAGCCAAAAACATTCAGTACTTC. Its protein is CASRSTIAKNIQYF.

The table lists this clone with a few counts. This chain uses TRBV5-4 with TRBJ2-1; possibly TRBD2 for D (6 bases). V lost 4 bases and J lost 3, with 14 bases in between. The CDR3 is 15 residues long. The V gene's germline CDR1 is SGHNT and CDR2 YYREEE (reference sequence). CDR3: CASSGAGLGYNEQFF. The CDR3 region has the DNA TGTGCCAGCAGCGGCGCGGGACTGGGCTACAATGAGCAGTTCTTC.

The rearrangement links TRBV29-1 to TRBJ2-5, with D maybe TRBD1 (6 bases). Germline V CDR1 and CDR2: SQVTM, ANQGSEA. Trimming stripped 2 bases from V and 1 base from J, with 11 bases between. The CDR3 spans 14 residues. The CDR3, as DNA: TGCAGCGTTGAAAACGGACAGCCCCAAGAGACCCAGTACTTC. Protein product: CSVENGQPQETQYF.

This sequence joins TRBV7-3 and TRBJ2-7, with TRBD1 as a possible D gene (7 bases). CDR1 and CDR2 from the germline V gene are SGHTA and FQGTGA. The CDR3 contains 14 residues. The ends were cut back, 5 bases at V and 2 bases at J, with 13 bases in the middle. The CDR3 here is CASSRETGTYEQYF. CDR3 nucleotides: TGTGCCAGCAGCCGGGAGACAGGGACCTACGAGCAGTACTTC.

The chain carries TRBV5-1 and TRBJ2-1; D is perhaps TRBD2 (5 bases). The CDR3 length is 13 residues. Per germline, CDR1 SGHRS and CDR2 YFSETQ. Trimming shortened V by 0 bases and J by 8 bases, and 9 bases separated the two germline ends. DNA for the CDR3: TGCGCCAGCAGCTTGGTAAGGACTCATGAGCAGTTCTTC. Protein product: CASSLVRTHEQFF.

The V gene is TRBV5-4, the J gene TRBJ2-3; 8 nucleotides line up with TRBD2. The germline CDR1 and CDR2 sequences are SGHNT and YYREEE (reference sequence). This CDR3 is 16 amino acids long. Trimming cost V 3 bases and J 5 bases; bases outside gene matches: 11. The CDR3: CASSWRWSGSLDTQYF. In DNA form, the CDR3 reads TGTGCCAGCAGCTGGCGCTGGAGCGGGAGTTTAGATACGCAGTATTTT.

V gene TRBV10-3 combines with J gene TRBJ1-2; TRBD1 might be the D (5 bases). V gave up 0 bases and J gave up 8 bases, with 10 bases separating them. The CDR3 contains 13 residues. Germline values: CDR1 ENHRY, CDR2 SYGVKD. The CDR3 DNA reads as TGTGCCATCAGTGAGTCGACAGCAGAAGGCTACACCTTC. Protein: CAISESTAEGYTF.

This chain connects TRBV7-9 to TRBJ1-6; D remains unclear. Germline V gives CDR1 SEHNR, CDR2 FQNEAQ (reference sequence). Trimming shortened V by 1 base and J by 0 bases, and 10 bases separated the two germline ends. The CDR3 runs 17 residues. CDR3 sequence: CASSLGGSSSYNSPLHF. CDR3 in DNA: TGTGCCAGCAGCTTAGGCGGATCCAGCTCCTATAATTCACCCCTCCACTTT.

Concerning this clone: One end of the junction does not line up with germline, which may come from a read error. The chain links TRBV4-2 to TRBJ1-4, with TRBD1 as a possible D gene (6 bases). This CDR3 has 20 amino acids. In germline, CDR1 is LGHNA, CDR2 YNFKEQ. CDR3 coding DNA: TGTGCCGGCAGCCAAGATACTGGATACGGGGGGCTGAAAACTAATGAAAAACTGTTTTTT. It encodes CAGSQDTGYGGLKTNEKLFF.

The V and J genes are TRBV18 and TRBJ1-1; 8 positions match TRBD1. Germline CDR1 is KGHSH and CDR2 is LQKENI. The ends lost 6 bases at V and 10 bases at J; junction bases unmatched: 16. CDR3 length: 15 residues. Here the CDR3 DNA reads TGTGCCAGCTCGCCGGGAATCGACAGGGGCTTTGGAGCTTTCTTT. Its translation is CASSPGIDRGFGAFF.

Here the CDR3 DNA reads TGTGCCAGCAGTAAGGCAGGGAGCACAGATACGCAGTATTTT. Translating gives CASSKAGSTDTQYF. V usage is TRBV2 and J usage is TRBJ2-3; tentative D call: TRBD1 (5 bases). V lost 5 bases, J lost 0 bases, and 9 bases lay in between. Germline loops: CDR1 SNHLY, CDR2 FYNNEI. The CDR3 loop spans 14 amino acids.

J is TRBJ2-1 and V is TRBV28; 13 nucleotides match TRBD2. Trimming took 3 bases from V and 9 from J; bases not matched to a gene: 14. Germline lookup yields CDR1 MDHEN and CDR2 SYDVKM. This CDR3 comprises 18 residues. CDR3 DNA: TGTGCCAGCAGTTTGGGGGGGACTAGCGGGGAAATCGGGATTGAGCAGTTCTTC. Protein product: CASSLGGTSGEIGIEQFF.

This clone was counted between two and nine times. J is TRBJ1-2 and V is TRBV6-5; 8 bases agree with TRBD1. V shed 7 bases, J shed 7 bases, and the junction held 11 bases outside the gene matches. CDR3 length equals 14 residues. From germline, CDR1 is MNHEY and CDR2 SVGAGI. The CDR3 DNA sequence: TGTGCCAGCACCACTCAGGGCAGGGGGCTTGGCTACACCTTC. The encoded protein is CASTTQGRGLGYTF.

Turning to this clone: The identical CDR3 is also encoded by other nucleotide sequences in the sample. The rearrangement uses TRBV5-6 and TRBJ1-1; 7 bases are a match to TRBD1. Trimming took 5 bases from V and 5 from J; bases not matched to a gene: 6. Per germline, CDR1 SGHDT and CDR2 YYEEEE. The CDR3 loop spans 13 amino acids. For the CDR3, the DNA is TGTGCCAGCAGTCTACCGACAGGGACTGAAGCTTTCTTT. Translating gives CASSLPTGTEAFF.

This chain links TRBV11-1 with TRBJ2-7; 13 bases fit TRBD2. The germline CDR1 and CDR2 sequences are SGHAT and FQDESV (reference sequence). V trimming: 5 bases; J trimming: 4 bases; junction bases outside the gene matches: 8. CDR3 length: 16 amino acids. CDR3 loop: CASSARLAGGVYEQYF. The DNA of the CDR3 is TGTGCCAGCAGCGCCCGACTAGCGGGAGGTGTATACGAGCAGTACTTC.

The chain employs TRBV14 and TRBJ1-1; TRBD1 might be the D (6 bases). The CDR3 consists of 13 residues. V was clipped by 2 bases and J by 5 bases, with 9 bases between them. CDR1 and CDR2 (germline): SGHDN, FVKESK. The chain's CDR3 is CASSQQGRTEAFF. In DNA form, the CDR3 reads TGTGCCAGCAGCCAACAGGGGCGGACTGAAGCTTTCTTT.

This clone has only a few counts. The rearrangement links TRBV10-3 to TRBJ1-5; unclear D gene. Germline loops: CDR1 ENHRY, CDR2 SYGVKD. Trimming stripped 11 bases from V and 6 bases from J, with 17 bases between. CDR3 length: 13 residues. The CDR3 DNA reads TGTGCCGCCGAGGGAGGGATGGGTCAGCCCCAGCATTTT. It translates to CAAEGGMGQPQHF.

The chain has TRBV6-6 and TRBJ2-7; D remains unclear. V was cut by 0 bases and J by 3 bases, with 3 bases left in between. CDR1 and CDR2 (germline): MNHNY, SVGAGI (reference sequence). The CDR3 has 12 residues. CDR3 DNA sequence: TGTGCCAGCAGTTACTCTAGCTACGAGCAGTACTTC. Its protein is CASSYSSYEQYF.

This clone came up a few times. V and J are TRBV2 and TRBJ2-1, with D unresolved. CDR1 and CDR2 (germline): SNHLY, FYNNEI. This CDR3 contains 16 residues. Between the trimmed V and J ends, which lost 3 bases and 3 bases, there was a span of 15 bases. CDR3 region: CASSEISIKIYNEQFF. Written as DNA, the CDR3 is TGTGCCAGCAGTGAGATTAGCATAAAGATCTACAATGAGCAGTTCTTC.